The 5 T cell receptor beta chains listed next were all sequenced from one sample in a study of OX40 agonist ivuxolimab in advanced cancers. Sequencing used immunoSEQ multiplex PCR; TCRdb keeps in-frame clones, though not all of them. The sample records 75,000 to 90,000 clones, roughly nine tenths being singletons. The sample here was CD4+ or CD8+ T cells sorted from blood, taken in a trial of the OX40 agonist ivuxolimab. These receptor sequences come from an adult with an advanced solid tumor such as melanoma, head and neck, liver or kidney cancer.

This clone has just a few counts. The V gene is TRBV20-1, the J gene TRBJ1-2; no firm D call. V dropped 4 bases and J dropped 2 bases, with 5 bases sitting between them. CDR1 DFQATT and CDR2 SNEGSKA come from the germline V gene (reference sequence). The CDR3 consists of 11 residues. CDR3 sequence: CSAMGNYGYTF. In DNA, the CDR3 is TGCAGTGCTATGGGGAACTATGGCTACACCTTC.

This clone was seen only once. This CDR3 reads CASSQTDRAHSNQPQHF. In nucleotides, the CDR3 is TGCGCCAGCAGCCAGACGGACAGGGCCCATAGCAATCAGCCCCAGCATTTT. The chain uses TRBV4-1 and TRBJ1-5; 8 bases are shared with TRBD1. With 3 bases clipped from V and 0 bases from J, the junction kept 7 bases outside the gene matches. Per the germline V gene, CDR1 is MGHRA and CDR2 is YSYEKL. The CDR3 runs 17 residues.

The rearrangement links TRBV5-4 to TRBJ2-1; no clear D gene. The CDR3 totals 13 residues. Trimming pared 0 bases from V and 9 bases from J, leaving 10 bases between. Looked up from germline, CDR1 is SGHNT and CDR2 is YYREEE (reference sequence). CDR3 coding DNA: TGTGCCAGCAGCTTGGACCGGACCACTGAGCAGTTCTTC. Protein sequence: CASSLDRTTEQFF.

The gene calls are TRBV5-4 and TRBJ1-2, with D unresolved. The germline CDR1 and CDR2 sequences are SGHNT and YYREEE (reference sequence). CDR3 size: 15 residues. Trimming cost V 7 bases and J 4 bases, with 20 bases left between them. The DNA of the CDR3 is TGTGCCAGCTGTCGGATACCAGGAAAGACCTATGGCTACACCTTC. It translates to CASCRIPGKTYGYTF.

The chain employs TRBV18 and TRBJ1-4, with TRBD1 as a possible D gene (5 bases). The ends were cut back, 5 bases at V and 6 bases at J, with 13 bases in the middle. Germline lookup yields CDR1 KGHSH and CDR2 LQKENI. The CDR3 has 14 amino acids. CDR3 region: CASSVGTPYEKLFF. As DNA, the CDR3 is TGTGCCAGCTCAGTTGGGACTCCATATGAAAAACTGTTTTTT.